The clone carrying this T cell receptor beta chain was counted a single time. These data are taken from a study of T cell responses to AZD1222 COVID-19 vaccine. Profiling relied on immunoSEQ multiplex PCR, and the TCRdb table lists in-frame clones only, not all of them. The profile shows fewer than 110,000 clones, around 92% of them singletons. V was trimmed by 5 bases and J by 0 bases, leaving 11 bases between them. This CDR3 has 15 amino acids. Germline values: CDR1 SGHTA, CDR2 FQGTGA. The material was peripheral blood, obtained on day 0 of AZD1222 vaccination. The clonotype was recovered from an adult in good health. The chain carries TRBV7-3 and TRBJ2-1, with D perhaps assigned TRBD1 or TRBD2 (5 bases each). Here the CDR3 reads CASSQGPSSYNEQFF. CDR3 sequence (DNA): TGTGCCAGCAGCCAGGGACCCAGCTCCTACAATGAGCAGTTCTTC.